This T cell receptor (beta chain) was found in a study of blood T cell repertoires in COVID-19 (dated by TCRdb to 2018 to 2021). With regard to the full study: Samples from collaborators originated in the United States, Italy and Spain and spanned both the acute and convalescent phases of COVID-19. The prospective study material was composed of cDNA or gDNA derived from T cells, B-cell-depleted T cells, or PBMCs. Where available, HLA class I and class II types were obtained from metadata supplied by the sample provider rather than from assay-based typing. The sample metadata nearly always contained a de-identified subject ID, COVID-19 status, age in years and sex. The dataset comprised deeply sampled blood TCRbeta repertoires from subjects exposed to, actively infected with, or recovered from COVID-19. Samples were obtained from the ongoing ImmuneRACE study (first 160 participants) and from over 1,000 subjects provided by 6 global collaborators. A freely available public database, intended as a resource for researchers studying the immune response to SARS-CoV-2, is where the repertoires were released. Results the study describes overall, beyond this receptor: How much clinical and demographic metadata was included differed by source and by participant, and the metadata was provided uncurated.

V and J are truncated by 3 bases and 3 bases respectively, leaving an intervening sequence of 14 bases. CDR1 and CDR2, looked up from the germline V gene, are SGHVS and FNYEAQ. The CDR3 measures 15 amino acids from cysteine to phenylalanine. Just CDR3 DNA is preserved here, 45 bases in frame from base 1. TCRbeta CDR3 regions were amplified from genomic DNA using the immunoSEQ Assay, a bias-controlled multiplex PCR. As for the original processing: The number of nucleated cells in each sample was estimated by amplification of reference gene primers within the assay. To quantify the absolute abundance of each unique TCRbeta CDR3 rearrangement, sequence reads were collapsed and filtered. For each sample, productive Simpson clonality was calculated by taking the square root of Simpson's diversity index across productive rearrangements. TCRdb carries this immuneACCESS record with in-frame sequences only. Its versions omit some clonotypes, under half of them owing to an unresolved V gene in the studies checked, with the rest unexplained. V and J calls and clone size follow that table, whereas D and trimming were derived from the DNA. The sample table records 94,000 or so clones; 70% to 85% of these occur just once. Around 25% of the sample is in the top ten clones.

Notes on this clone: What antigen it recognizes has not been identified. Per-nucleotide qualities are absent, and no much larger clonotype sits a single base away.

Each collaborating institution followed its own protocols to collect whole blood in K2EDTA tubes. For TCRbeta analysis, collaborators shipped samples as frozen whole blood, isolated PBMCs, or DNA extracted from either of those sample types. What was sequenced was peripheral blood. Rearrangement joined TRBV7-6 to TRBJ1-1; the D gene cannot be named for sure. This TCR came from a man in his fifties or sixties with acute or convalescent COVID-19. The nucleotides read TGTGCCAGCAGCTTTCATCCTCTCCGAGACACTGAAGCTTTCTTT. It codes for CASSFHPLRDTEAFF. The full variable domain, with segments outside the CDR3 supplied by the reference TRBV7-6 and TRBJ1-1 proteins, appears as GAGVSQSPRYKVTKRGQDVALRCDPISGHVSLYWYRQALGQGPEFLTYFNYEAQQDKSGLPNDRFSAERPEGSISTLTIQRTEQRDSAMYRCASSFHPLRDTEAFFGQGTRLTVV.